The 19 T cell receptor beta chains reported below all come from one sample, sequenced in a study of T cell responses to AZD1222 COVID-19 vaccine. Repertoires were generated with immunoSEQ multiplex PCR, while TCRdb's copy carries only in-frame clones and drops some. The data hold approximately 89,000 clones, with 90% observed a single time. Specimen: peripheral blood, collected 28 days after the second AZD1222 dose. These receptors were obtained from an adult who received the AZD1222 COVID-19 vaccine.

The rearrangement uses TRBV7-9 and TRBJ2-7, with D perhaps TRBD1 (6 bases). This CDR3 has 13 residues. Germline V gives CDR1 SEHNR, CDR2 FQNEAQ (reference sequence). V lost 2 bases and J 7 bases, leaving 12 bases between the germline ends. The CDR3 DNA sequence: TGTGCCAGCAGCTTAATACAGGGTGATGAGCAGTACTTC. It specifies CASSLIQGDEQYF.

This chain uses TRBV7-9 with TRBJ1-1, with D uncertain. The CDR3 is 15 amino acids. Trimming pared 5 bases from V and 0 bases from J, leaving 13 bases between. Germline CDR1 reads SEHNR; CDR2 reads FQNEAQ (reference sequence). CDR3 DNA: TGTGCCAGCAGCCCCCCGTTACTTATGAACACTGAAGCTTTCTTT. As protein: CASSPPLLMNTEAFF.

The DNA of the CDR3 is TGTGCCACCAGTGATTGGACAGGGGGGAAAAACATTCAGTACTTC. It translates to CATSDWTGGKNIQYF. The chain employs TRBV24-1 and TRBJ2-4; 10 nucleotides align to TRBD1. This CDR3 has 15 residues. CDR1 and CDR2 (germline): KGHDR, SFDVKD. Unmatched junction bases numbered 1, after V lost 2 bases and J lost 4 bases.

The count of this clone is one. The chain has TRBV2 and TRBJ2-7; TRBD1 matches at 8 bases. This CDR3 comprises 14 residues. V was pared by 10 bases and J by 0 bases, with 8 bases of the junction left unmatched. Germline loops: CDR1 SNHLY, CDR2 FYNNEI. The CDR3 reads CATSPGGPSYEQYF. The CDR3 region has the DNA TGTGCCACGAGTCCAGGGGGCCCCTCCTACGAGCAGTACTTC.

The chain combines TRBV10-2 with TRBJ1-6, with D perhaps matching TRBD1 (5 bases). The CDR3 runs to 16 residues. Germline V gene data show CDR1 as WSHSY and CDR2 as SAAADI. V was cut by 3 bases and J by 7 bases, with 16 bases left in between. CDR3 sequence reads: CASSDQGVRSNSPLHF. The CDR3 DNA sequence: TGCGCCAGCAGTGACCAGGGAGTACGAAGCAATTCACCCCTCCACTTT.

The chain uses TRBV7-2 and TRBJ2-2, with D unresolved. Trimming left V 7 bases short and J 1 base short, with 7 bases between. The germline gives CDR1 SGHTA, CDR2 FQGNSA. The length of the CDR3 is 13 residues. CDR3 sequence (DNA): TGTGCCAGCACCCTTAAGAACACCGGGGAGCTGTTTTTT. As protein: CASTLKNTGELFF. Variable domain in full (rest from reference TRBV7-2 and TRBJ2-2): GAGVSQSPSNKVTEKGKDVELRCDPISGHTALYWYRQSLGQGLEFLIYFQGNSAPDKSGLPSDRFSAERTGGSVSTLTIQRTQQEDSAVYLCASTLKNTGELFFGEGSRLTVL.

This chain connects TRBV6-6 to TRBJ1-5; TRBD1 matches 7 bases. CDR1 is MNHNY and CDR2 is SVGAGI in the germline V gene (reference sequence). The CDR3 consists of 16 residues. V was pared by 0 bases and J by 4 bases, with 6 bases of the junction left unmatched. The CDR3 region is CASSYSRAGGNQPQHF. The CDR3 DNA follows: TGTGCCAGCAGTTACTCCAGGGCAGGGGGAAATCAGCCCCAGCATTTT.

The chain couples TRBV6-5 to TRBJ1-6; 10 bases are shared with TRBD1. Germline V lookup: CDR1 MNHEY, CDR2 SVGAGI. There are 15 residues in the CDR3. Germline trimming cut 5 bases from V and 7 bases from J; bases unmatched to any gene: 5. The CDR3 DNA reads TGTGCCAGCAGTCCCGGGACAGGGGTAAATTCACCCCTCCACTTT. Protein product: CASSPGTGVNSPLHF.

This chain uses TRBV6-5 with TRBJ2-5; D could derive from TRBD1 or TRBD2 (5 bases each). Trimming shortened V by 2 bases and J by 4 bases, and 11 bases separated the two germline ends. This CDR3 spans 14 amino acids. The germline V gene has CDR1 MNHEY and CDR2 SVGAGI. Here the CDR3 reads CASSYTMGTETQYF. As DNA, the CDR3 is TGTGCCAGCAGTTACACTATGGGGACAGAGACCCAGTACTTC.

CDR3 residues: CASSDRDRATYEQYF. In DNA, the CDR3 is TGTGCCAGCAGCGACCGGGACAGGGCCACCTACGAGCAGTACTTC. This rearrangement joins TRBV28 to TRBJ2-7, with 9 bases fitting TRBD1. Trimming cost V 6 bases and J 2 bases; bases outside gene matches: 8. The germline CDR1 and CDR2 sequences are MDHEN and SYDVKM. The CDR3 sequence is 15 residues long.

The genes are TRBV6-5 and TRBJ1-1, with D hard to call. Germline loops: CDR1 MNHEY, CDR2 SVGAGI. V was clipped by 0 bases and J by 6 bases, with 8 bases between them. CDR3 length equals 13 residues. CDR3 in amino acids: CASSYSRVSEAFF. In DNA, the CDR3 is TGTGCCAGCAGTTACTCGAGGGTTTCTGAAGCTTTCTTT.

The rearrangement links TRBV4-2 to TRBJ1-6; D gene uncertain. CDR1 and CDR2 (germline): LGHNA, YNFKEQ. This CDR3 is 15 amino acids long. V was shortened by 0 bases and J by 6 bases, with 9 bases between the two germline ends. The CDR3 region is CASSQDRNPNSPLHF. CDR3 DNA sequence: TGTGCCAGCAGCCAAGATCGAAACCCTAATTCACCCCTCCACTTT.

The rearrangement uses TRBV28 and TRBJ1-1; a possible D gene is TRBD1 (6 bases). V lost 6 bases to trimming and J lost 12 bases, with 17 bases between them. The CDR3 covers 12 residues. CDR1 MDHEN and CDR2 SYDVKM come from the germline V gene. The CDR3 region has the DNA TGTGCCAGCAGGCCAACAGGGTCACGAACTTTCTTT. Protein sequence: CASRPTGSRTFF.

The chain links TRBV7-2 to TRBJ1-2; no clear D. The CDR3 is 15 amino acids. Germline CDR1 and CDR2: SGHTA and FQGNSA. Trimming left V 1 base short and J 2 bases short, with 11 bases between. The CDR3 here is CASSLGGQPNYGYTF. CDR3 coding DNA: TGTGCCAGCAGCTTAGGTGGCCAGCCCAACTATGGCTACACCTTC.

This chain joins TRBV4-3 and TRBJ2-7; TRBD1 aligns across 7 bases. The V and J ends lost 0 bases and 6 bases, in that order; junction bases with no gene match: 8. Germline V gene data show CDR1 as LGHNA and CDR2 as YSLEER. This CDR3 has 15 amino acids. CDR3 sequence reads: CASSQDDGRGTEQYF. The CDR3 coding sequence is TGCGCCAGCAGCCAAGATGACGGCAGGGGGACCGAGCAGTACTTC.

V gene TRBV18 combines with J gene TRBJ1-5, with 8 nucleotides matching TRBD1. The germline V gene encodes CDR1 KGHSH and CDR2 LQKENI. The CDR3 length is 17 residues. J lost 4 bases, V lost 5 bases, and 13 bases had no gene match. Here the CDR3 DNA reads TGTGCCAGCTCATTCACCGGGACAGGAATGGGGAATCAGCCCCAGCATTTT. Translated: CASSFTGTGMGNQPQHF.

The chain combines TRBV2 with TRBJ1-5; no clear D. Germline CDR1 and CDR2: SNHLY and FYNNEI. The CDR3 loop spans 17 amino acids. Trimming took 4 bases from V and 0 from J, leaving 16 bases between them. The DNA of the CDR3 is TGTGCCAGCAGTGTTTGGGAAAGGGCGCCTAGCAATCAGCCCCAGCATTTT. Its protein is CASSVWERAPSNQPQHF. Variable domain in full (rest from reference TRBV2 and TRBJ1-5): EPEVTQTPSHQVTQMGQEVILRCVPISNHLYFYWYRQILGQKVEFLVSFYNNEISEKSEIFDDQFSVERPDGSNFTLKIRSTKLEDSAMYFCASSVWERAPSNQPQHFGDGTRLSIL.

The rearrangement joins TRBV6-6 to TRBJ2-7; unclear D gene. CDR1 and CDR2 from the germline V gene are MNHNY and SVGAGI (reference sequence). The CDR3 is made up of 14 amino acids. V was trimmed by 5 bases and J by 2 bases, leaving 13 bases between them. CDR3 in DNA: TGTGCCAGCAGTCCTACGGGCACGGCCTACGAGCAGTACTTC. It codes for CASSPTGTAYEQYF.

The gene calls are TRBV27 and TRBJ1-6; possibly TRBD1 for D (5 bases). Germline CDR1 reads MNHEY; CDR2 reads SMNVEV (reference sequence). V lost 2 bases, J lost 10 bases, and 15 bases lay in between. This CDR3 is 15 amino acids long. In DNA form, the CDR3 reads TGTGCCAGCAGTTTAAATGGGGCTGGGGGATCACCCCTCCACTTT. This encodes CASSLNGAGGSPLHF.